This TCR beta chain was captured in a study of T cell responses to AZD1222 COVID-19 vaccine. Sequencing used immunoSEQ multiplex PCR; TCRdb keeps in-frame clones, though not all of them. Of about 120,000 clones in the sample, around 87% were seen once. Germline V gene data show CDR1 as MNHEY and CDR2 as SVGEGT. The CDR3 runs 13 residues. Trimming pared 0 bases from V and 8 bases from J, leaving 10 bases between. The sequences come from peripheral blood, collected on day 0 of AZD1222 vaccination. The chain joins TRBV6-2 or TRBV6-3 to TRBJ1-1; the D is unclear. The clonotype comes from an adult in good health. CDR3 amino acids: CASSYSIGTEAFF. The CDR3 region has the DNA TGTGCCAGCAGTTACTCGATCGGCACCGAAGCTTTCTTT.